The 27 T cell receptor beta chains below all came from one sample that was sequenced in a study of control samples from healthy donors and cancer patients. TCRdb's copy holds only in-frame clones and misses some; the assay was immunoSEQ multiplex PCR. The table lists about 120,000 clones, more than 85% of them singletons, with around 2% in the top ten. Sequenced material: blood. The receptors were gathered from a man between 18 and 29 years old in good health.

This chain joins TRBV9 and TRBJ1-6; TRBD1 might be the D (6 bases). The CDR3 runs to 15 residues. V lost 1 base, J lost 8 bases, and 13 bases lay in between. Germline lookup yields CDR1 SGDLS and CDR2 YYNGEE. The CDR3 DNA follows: TGTGCCAGCAGCGTACGGGGGCGTGCGGATTCACCCCTCCACTTT. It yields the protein CASSVRGRADSPLHF.

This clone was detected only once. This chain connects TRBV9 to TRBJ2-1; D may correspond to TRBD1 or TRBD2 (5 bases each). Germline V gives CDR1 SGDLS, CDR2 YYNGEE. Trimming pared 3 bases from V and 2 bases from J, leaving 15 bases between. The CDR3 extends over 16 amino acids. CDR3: CASSAPGTEAYNEQFF. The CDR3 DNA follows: TGTGCCAGCAGCGCCCCCGGGACGGAGGCCTACAATGAGCAGTTCTTC.

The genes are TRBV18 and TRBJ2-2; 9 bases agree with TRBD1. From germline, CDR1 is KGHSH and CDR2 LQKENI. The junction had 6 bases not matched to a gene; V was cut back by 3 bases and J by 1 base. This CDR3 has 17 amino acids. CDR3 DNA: TGTGCCAGCTCACCTCGACCGGGACAGGGGAACACCGGGGAGCTGTTTTTT. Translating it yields CASSPRPGQGNTGELFF.

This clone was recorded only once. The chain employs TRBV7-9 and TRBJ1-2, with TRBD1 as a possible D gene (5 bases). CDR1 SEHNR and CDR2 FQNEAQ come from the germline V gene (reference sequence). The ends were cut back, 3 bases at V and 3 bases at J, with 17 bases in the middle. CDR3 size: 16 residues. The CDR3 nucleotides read TGTGCCAGCAGCTTTTTAGGGACCGCCAACCACTATGGCTACACCTTC. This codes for CASSFLGTANHYGYTF.

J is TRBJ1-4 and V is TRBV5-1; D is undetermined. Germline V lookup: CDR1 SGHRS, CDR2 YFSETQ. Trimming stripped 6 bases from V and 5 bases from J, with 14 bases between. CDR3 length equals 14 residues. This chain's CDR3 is CASTYRSLNEKLFF. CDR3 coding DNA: TGCGCCAGCACGTATCGGAGCTTAAATGAAAAACTGTTTTTT.

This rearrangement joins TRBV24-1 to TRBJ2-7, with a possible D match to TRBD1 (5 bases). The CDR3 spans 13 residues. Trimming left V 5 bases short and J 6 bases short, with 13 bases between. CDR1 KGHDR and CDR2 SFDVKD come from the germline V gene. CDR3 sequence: CATSGTGSAEQYF. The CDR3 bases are TGTGCCACCAGTGGCACAGGTTCGGCCGAGCAGTACTTC.

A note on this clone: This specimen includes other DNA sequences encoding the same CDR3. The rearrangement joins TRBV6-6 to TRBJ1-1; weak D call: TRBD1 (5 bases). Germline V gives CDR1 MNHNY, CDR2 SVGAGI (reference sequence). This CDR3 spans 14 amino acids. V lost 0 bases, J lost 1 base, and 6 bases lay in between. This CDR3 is CASSYSGGNTEAFF. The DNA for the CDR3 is TGTGCCAGCAGTTACTCGGGGGGGAACACTGAAGCTTTCTTT.

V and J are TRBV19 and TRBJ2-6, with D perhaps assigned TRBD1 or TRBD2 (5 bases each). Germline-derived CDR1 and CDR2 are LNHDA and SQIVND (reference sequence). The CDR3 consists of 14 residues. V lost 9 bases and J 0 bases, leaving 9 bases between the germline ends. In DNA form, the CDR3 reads TGTGCCAGCGGGGACCTCTCTGGGGCCAACGTCCTGACTTTC. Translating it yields CASGDLSGANVLTF.

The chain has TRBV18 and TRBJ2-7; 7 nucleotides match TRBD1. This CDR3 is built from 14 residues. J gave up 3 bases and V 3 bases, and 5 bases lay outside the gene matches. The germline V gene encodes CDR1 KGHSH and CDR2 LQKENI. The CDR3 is CASSPYRGHYEQYF. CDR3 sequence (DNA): TGTGCCAGCTCACCGTACAGGGGTCACTACGAGCAGTACTTC. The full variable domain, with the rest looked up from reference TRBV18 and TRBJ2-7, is NAGVMQNPRHLVRRRGQEARLRCSPMKGHSHVYWYRQLPEEGLKFMVYLQKENIIDESGMPKERFSAEFPKEGPSILRIQQVVRGDSAAYFCASSPYRGHYEQYFGPGTRLTVT.

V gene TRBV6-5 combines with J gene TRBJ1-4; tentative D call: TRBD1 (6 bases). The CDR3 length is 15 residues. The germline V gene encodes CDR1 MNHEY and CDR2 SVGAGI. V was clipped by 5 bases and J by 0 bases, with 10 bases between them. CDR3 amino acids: CASSKRQATNEKLFF. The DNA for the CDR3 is TGTGCCAGCAGTAAAAGACAGGCAACTAATGAAAAACTGTTTTTT.

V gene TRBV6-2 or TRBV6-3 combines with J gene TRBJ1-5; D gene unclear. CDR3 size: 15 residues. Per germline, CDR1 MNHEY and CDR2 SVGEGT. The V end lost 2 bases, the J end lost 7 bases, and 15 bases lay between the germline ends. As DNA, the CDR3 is TGTGCCAGCAGTTACGAGTGCAGAACCTGCCAGCCCCAGCATTTT. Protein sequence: CASSYECRTCQPQHF.

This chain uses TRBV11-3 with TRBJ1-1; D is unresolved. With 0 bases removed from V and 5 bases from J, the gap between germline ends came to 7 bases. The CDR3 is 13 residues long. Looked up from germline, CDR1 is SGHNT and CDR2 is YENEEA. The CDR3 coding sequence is TGTGCCAGCAGCTTAGACCACTCAACTGAAGCTTTCTTT. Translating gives CASSLDHSTEAFF.

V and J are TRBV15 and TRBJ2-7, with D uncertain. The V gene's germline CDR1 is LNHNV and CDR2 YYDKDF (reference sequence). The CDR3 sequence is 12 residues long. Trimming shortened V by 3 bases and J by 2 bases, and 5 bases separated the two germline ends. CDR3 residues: CATSSSAYEQYF. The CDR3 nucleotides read TGTGCCACCAGCAGCTCGGCCTACGAGCAGTACTTC.

CDR3: CASSLAGSRRVYGYTF. The CDR3 DNA is TGTGCCAGCAGCTTGGCCGGCAGCCGGAGGGTCTATGGCTACACCTTC. This chain joins TRBV5-6 and TRBJ1-2; D unclear. Trimming removed 0 bases from V and 4 bases from J, with 16 bases in between. The CDR3 loop spans 16 amino acids. Germline V gene sequence: CDR1 SGHDT, CDR2 YYEEEE.

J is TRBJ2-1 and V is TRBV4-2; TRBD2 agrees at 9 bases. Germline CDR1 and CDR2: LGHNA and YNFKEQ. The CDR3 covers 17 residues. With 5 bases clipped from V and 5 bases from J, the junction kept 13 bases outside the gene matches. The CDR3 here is CASSKTQIAGENNEQFF. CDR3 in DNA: TGTGCCAGCAGCAAGACCCAGATAGCGGGGGAAAACAATGAGCAGTTCTTC.

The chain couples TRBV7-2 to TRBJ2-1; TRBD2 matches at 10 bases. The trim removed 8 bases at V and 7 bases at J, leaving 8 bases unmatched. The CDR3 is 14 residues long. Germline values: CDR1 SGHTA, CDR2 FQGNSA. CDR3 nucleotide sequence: TGTGCCAGCGCGAGCGGGAGGGTTGGAAATGAGCAGTTCTTC. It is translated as CASASGRVGNEQFF.

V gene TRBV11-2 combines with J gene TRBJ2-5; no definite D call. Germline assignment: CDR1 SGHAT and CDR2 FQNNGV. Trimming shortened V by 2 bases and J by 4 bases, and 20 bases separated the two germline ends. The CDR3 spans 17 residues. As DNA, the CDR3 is TGTGCCAGCAGCTTAAGAAATACGCAGACCCGGCGAGAGACCCAGTACTTC. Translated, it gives CASSLRNTQTRRETQYF.

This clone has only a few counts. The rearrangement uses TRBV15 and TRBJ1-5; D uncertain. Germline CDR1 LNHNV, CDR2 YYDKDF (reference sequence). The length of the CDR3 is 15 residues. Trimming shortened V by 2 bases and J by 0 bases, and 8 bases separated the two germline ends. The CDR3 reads CATSRHTDSNQPQHF. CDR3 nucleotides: TGTGCCACCAGCAGACACACAGATAGCAATCAGCCCCAGCATTTT.

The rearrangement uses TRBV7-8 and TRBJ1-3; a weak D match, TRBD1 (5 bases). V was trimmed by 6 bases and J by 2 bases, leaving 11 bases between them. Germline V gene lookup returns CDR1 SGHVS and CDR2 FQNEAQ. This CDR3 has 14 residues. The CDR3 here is CASSTGTAGNTIYF. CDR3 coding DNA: TGTGCCAGCAGTACCGGGACGGCTGGAAACACCATATATTTT.

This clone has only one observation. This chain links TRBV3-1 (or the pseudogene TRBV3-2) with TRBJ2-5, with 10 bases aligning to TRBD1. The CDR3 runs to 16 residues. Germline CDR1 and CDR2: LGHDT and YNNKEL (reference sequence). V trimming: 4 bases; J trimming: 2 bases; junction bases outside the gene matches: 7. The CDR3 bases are TGTGCCAGCAGCCGAAGGACAGGGGGGGATCAAGAGACCCAGTACTTC. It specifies CASSRRTGGDQETQYF.

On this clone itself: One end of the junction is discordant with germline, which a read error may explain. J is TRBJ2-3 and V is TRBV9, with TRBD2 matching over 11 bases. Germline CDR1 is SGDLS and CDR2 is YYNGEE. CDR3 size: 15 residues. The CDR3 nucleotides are TGTGCCAGCAGCGTGACAATAGCGGGAGGGCCGGGCTTCTTTTTT. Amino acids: CASSVTIAGGPGFFF.

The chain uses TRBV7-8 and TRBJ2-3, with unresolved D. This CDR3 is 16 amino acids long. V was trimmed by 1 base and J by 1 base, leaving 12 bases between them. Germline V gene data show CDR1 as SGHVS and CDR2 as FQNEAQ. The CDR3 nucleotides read TGTGCCAGCAGCTTAGGCGTGCACCCCGGCACAGATACGCAGTATTTT. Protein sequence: CASSLGVHPGTDTQYF.

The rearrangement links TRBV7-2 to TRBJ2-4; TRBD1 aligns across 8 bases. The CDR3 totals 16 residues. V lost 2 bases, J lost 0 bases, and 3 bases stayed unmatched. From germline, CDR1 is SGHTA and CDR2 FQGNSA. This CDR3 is CASSLYDRGAKNIQYF. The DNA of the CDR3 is TGTGCCAGCAGCTTATACGACAGGGGAGCCAAAAACATTCAGTACTTC.

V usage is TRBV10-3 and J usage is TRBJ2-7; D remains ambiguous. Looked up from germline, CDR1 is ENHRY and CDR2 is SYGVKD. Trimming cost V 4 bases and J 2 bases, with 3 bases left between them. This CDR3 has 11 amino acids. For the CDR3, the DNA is TGTGCCATCAGTGGGACCTACGAGCAGTACTTC. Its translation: CAISGTYEQYF.

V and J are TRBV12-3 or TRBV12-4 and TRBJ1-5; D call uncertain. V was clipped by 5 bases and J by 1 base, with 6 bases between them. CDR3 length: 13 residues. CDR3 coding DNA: TGTGCCAGCAGTACAGAAAGCAATCAGCCCCAGCATTTT. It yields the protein CASSTESNQPQHF.

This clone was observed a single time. DNA of the CDR3: TGTGCCTGGAGTCTCAGGGTAGGGGAGCTGTTTTTT. This translates into CAWSLRVGELFF. This rearrangement joins TRBV30 to TRBJ2-2; D is perhaps TRBD1 (5 bases). V gave up 2 bases and J gave up 8 bases, with 9 bases separating them. The CDR3 contains 12 residues. Germline V CDR1 and CDR2: GTSNPN, SVGIG (reference sequence).

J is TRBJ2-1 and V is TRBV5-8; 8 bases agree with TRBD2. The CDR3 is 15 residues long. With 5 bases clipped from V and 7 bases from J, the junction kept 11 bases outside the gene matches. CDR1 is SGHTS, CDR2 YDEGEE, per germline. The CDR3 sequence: CASSWDSGIGNEQFF. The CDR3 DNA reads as TGTGCCAGCAGTTGGGATAGCGGGATTGGTAATGAGCAGTTCTTC.